This T cell receptor (beta chain) was found in a study of blood T cell repertoires in COVID-19. Method: immunoSEQ multiplex PCR; TCRdb's copy keeps in-frame clones and lacks some. Among just over 75,000 clones listed, 80% were seen once. V was trimmed by 3 bases and J by 7 bases, leaving 19 bases between them. Germline assignment: CDR1 SGHVS and CDR2 FNYEAQ. CDR3 length equals 16 residues. The genes are TRBV7-6 and TRBJ2-1, with a possible D match to TRBD1 (6 bases). The sample consisted of peripheral blood. The TCR comes from a man aged 60 to 75 with active or convalescent COVID-19. CDR3 sequence: CASSLNLGAKRNEQFF. CDR3 coding DNA: TGTGCCAGCAGCTTGAATTTGGGGGCAAAGAGAAATGAGCAGTTCTTC.